This note documents a single T cell receptor (beta chain) sequence. Original data processing: Cell counts per sample came from amplifying reference gene primers. Assay used: immunoSEQ multiplex PCR; TCRdb lists only in-frame clones, some missing. The V and J calls and the clone size are those of that table, but D and trimming were determined from the DNA. The table records 150,000 to 200,000 clones, around three quarters of them present only once. The source of the sample is a study of blood T cell repertoires in COVID-19. Study details: For recovered donors of Cohort 3, there were two negative PCRs, clearance, or symptom resolution. Donors in the United States, Italy and Spain gave samples during acute or convalescent COVID-19.

CDR3 length: 14 residues. The J segment lost 4 bases and the V segment lost 7 bases, leaving 9 bases of the junction unmatched. The V gene's germline CDR1 is MDHEN and CDR2 SYDVKM. Source material: PBMCs or T cells enriched from blood (not recorded which). The J gene is TRBJ2-7, the V gene TRBV28; TRBD2 aligns across 8 bases. This receptor was obtained from an older woman in a cohort exposed to, infected with or recovered from COVID-19 (not recorded which). The chain's CDR3 is CASNAPGLGYEQYF. DNA of the CDR3: TGTGCCAGCAATGCCCCGGGACTAGGGTACGAGCAGTACTTC.